These 20 T cell receptor beta chains came from one sample sequenced in a study of blood T cells in healthy people across ages. Next came a second PCR, run for about 7 to 12 cycles, which used a sample-barcoded 5' primer along with a J-beta primer mix. TCRdb independently ran MiXCR on the 5' RACE reads; one entry per CDR3 protein. The table includes around 1,800,000 distinct CDR3 sequences, roughly two fifths detected once. The sample was blood. The receptors were gathered from a human donor in good health.

The V and J genes are TRBV12-3 or TRBV12-4 and TRBJ1-1; D gene ambiguous. V was trimmed by 5 bases and J by 6 bases, leaving 13 bases between them. The CDR3 has 13 amino acids. The CDR3, as DNA: TGTGCCAGCAGTCTAAGGGAGGGATCTGAAGCTTTCTTT. Translation gives CASSLREGSEAFF.

This clonotype was detected only once. The chain recombines TRBV7-2 with TRBJ1-1, with D hard to call. The CDR3 consists of 12 residues. Germline values: CDR1 SGHTA, CDR2 FQGNSA. Deletions cut 4 bases from V and 10 bases from J, with 13 bases between. The CDR3: CASSSKGRRAFF. The CDR3 region has the DNA TGTGCCAGCAGCTCGAAAGGACGGAGAGCTTTCTTT.

V is TRBV6-2 or TRBV6-3 and J is TRBJ1-2, with D possibly TRBD1 on 5 matching bases. The CDR3 spans 11 residues. Germline CDR1 reads MNHEY; CDR2 reads SVGEGT. Trimming stripped 7 bases from V and 9 bases from J, with 12 bases between. CDR3 nucleotides: TGTGCCAGCAACTTCGGGGGTAGCTACACCTTC. Residues: CASNFGGSYTF.

Remarks on this clonotype: One end of the junction is discordant with germline, which a read error may explain. The rearrangement uses TRBV4-3 and TRBJ1-2; 7 nucleotides match TRBD1. The CDR3 is made up of 15 amino acids. Germline lookup yields CDR1 LGHNA and CDR2 YSLEER. DNA for the CDR3: TGCGCCGGCAGCCAAGAGAACAGGGGCAGGAGGGGCTACACCTTC. Amino acid sequence: CAGSQENRGRRGYTF.

Note on this clonotype: The junction departs from germline at one end; a sequencing error may be responsible. The chain joins TRBV12-3 or TRBV12-4 to TRBJ1-2; tentative D call: TRBD1 (5 bases). This CDR3 comprises 13 residues. The CDR3 region is CVSCPTVNYGYTF. In DNA form, the CDR3 reads TGTGTCAGCTGCCCGACAGTTAACTATGGCTACACCTTC.

The CDR3 coding sequence is TGCGCCAGCAGCTTGGACGGGACAGGGGAGATCTATGGCTACACCTTC. The encoded protein is CASSLDGTGEIYGYTF. V gene TRBV5-1 combines with J gene TRBJ1-2, with 10 bases fitting TRBD1. Germline lookup yields CDR1 SGHRS and CDR2 YFSETQ. The CDR3 is 16 amino acids. V dropped 0 bases and J dropped 4; count of bases not matched to a gene: 6. Based on the CDR3 plus reference TRBV5-1 and TRBJ1-2, the full variable domain is KAGVTQTPRYLIKTRGQQVTLSCSPISGHRSVSWYQQTPGQGLQFLFEYFSETQRNKGNFPGRFSGRQFSNSRSEMNVSTLELGDSALYLCASSLDGTGEIYGYTFGSGTRLTVV.

The rearrangement uses TRBV20-1 and TRBJ1-6; unclear D gene. This CDR3 region has 17 residues. Germline V gives CDR1 DFQATT, CDR2 SNEGSKA (reference sequence). Trimming cost V 0 bases and J 2 bases, with 14 bases left between them. The CDR3 DNA follows: TGCAGTGCTAGAGATCCTCGGAGGGTCCCCTATAATTCACCCCTCCACTTT. Translating gives CSARDPRRVPYNSPLHF.

This rearrangement joins TRBV5-1 to TRBJ2-3, with D uncertain. V gave up 7 bases and J gave up 2 bases, with 11 bases separating them. This CDR3 has 13 residues. Germline CDR1 is SGHRS and CDR2 is YFSETQ. The CDR3 region is CASQEGSTDTQYF. DNA of the CDR3: TGCGCCAGCCAGGAAGGGTCCACAGATACGCAGTATTTT.

The chain is built from TRBV30 and TRBJ2-5; perhaps D is TRBD1 or TRBD2 (5 bases each). The J call may be faulty, since TRBJ2-7 better matches the DNA end. CDR3 length: 12 amino acids. From germline, CDR1 is GTSNPN and CDR2 SVGIG (reference sequence). The CDR3 DNA is TGTGCCTGGAGTACCGGGGCATACGAGCAGTACTTC. This sequence encodes CAWSTGAYEQYF.

The DNA for the CDR3 is TGTGCCAGCAGCAAACGGGAGGCAGGGAGGTCCTACGAGCAGTACTTC. Encoded protein: CASSKREAGRSYEQYF. V gene TRBV21-1 combines with J gene TRBJ2-7; the D call in the table, TRBD2, was not verified against the DNA. TRBV21-1 is a recognized pseudogene. This CDR3 has 16 residues.

This clonotype was detected only a few times. One end of the junction does not line up with germline, which may come from a read error. The gene calls are TRBV12-3 or TRBV12-4 and TRBJ1-5, with no clear D. This CDR3 is 15 amino acids long. The CDR3 loop reads CASSQRARGYQPQHF. DNA for the CDR3: TGTGCTAGCAGTCAGAGGGCACGAGGTTATCAGCCCCAGCATTTT.

The chain combines TRBV14 with TRBJ2-5, with D unclear. V lost 2 bases, J lost 1 base, and 5 bases lay in between. The CDR3 consists of 13 residues. CDR1 is SGHDN, CDR2 FVKESK, per germline. CDR3 in amino acids: CASSQQSQETQYF. CDR3 nucleotides: TGTGCCAGCAGCCAACAGTCCCAAGAGACCCAGTACTTC.

This chain uses TRBV27 with TRBJ2-5; a weak D match, TRBD1 (5 bases). The V end lost 2 bases, the J end lost 0 bases, and 10 bases lay between the germline ends. Looked up from germline, CDR1 is MNHEY and CDR2 is SMNVEV (reference sequence). This CDR3 spans 15 amino acids. The CDR3 bases are TGTGCCAGCAGTTTAAGAGCAGGGTACCAAGAGACCCAGTACTTC. It encodes CASSLRAGYQETQYF.

This clonotype was observed a handful of times. The chain couples TRBV12-3 or TRBV12-4 to TRBJ1-1; a possible D gene is TRBD1 (5 bases). V was clipped by 3 bases and J by 2 bases, with 10 bases between them. The CDR3 is 14 residues long. The CDR3 spells CASSFQGGNTEAFF. The CDR3 coding sequence is TGTGCCAGCAGTTTTCAGGGTGGTAACACTGAAGCTTTCTTT.

The sample holds a few counts of this clonotype. The chain has TRBV28 and TRBJ2-7, with TRBD1 as a possible D gene (6 bases). Germline loops: CDR1 MDHEN, CDR2 SYDVKM. The length of the CDR3 is 14 residues. Trimming removed 6 bases at V and 5 bases at J, with 17 bases between. The DNA for the CDR3 is TGTGCCAGCAGCCGCAGGGGCAGTGGGAACGAGCAGTACTTC. Protein: CASSRRGSGNEQYF.

Only a few counts were recorded for this clonotype. This chain links TRBV7-9 with TRBJ1-2; D is possibly TRBD1 (5 bases). In germline, CDR1 is SEHNR, CDR2 FQNEAQ (reference sequence). V gave up 4 bases and J gave up 6 bases, with 18 bases separating them. CDR3 length: 15 amino acids. The CDR3 protein is CASSSHGDLGDGYTF. The DNA for the CDR3 is TGTGCCAGCAGCTCACATGGGGACCTCGGCGATGGCTACACCTTC.

This clonotype has more than one count but fewer than ten. The chain links TRBV12-3 or TRBV12-4 to TRBJ1-1, with 7 bases that match TRBD1. This CDR3 comprises 17 residues. V trimming: 4 bases; J trimming: 6 bases; junction bases outside the gene matches: 17. Written as DNA, the CDR3 is TGTGCCAGCAGTTCTTTTCAAATGACAGGGTGGTTCGCTGAAGCTTTCTTT. Translating it yields CASSSFQMTGWFAEAFF.

This chain connects TRBV29-1 to TRBJ1-1, with 10 bases fitting TRBD1. V dropped 6 bases and J dropped 6; count of bases not matched to a gene: 4. Germline lookup yields CDR1 SQVTM and CDR2 ANQGSEA. The CDR3 runs to 12 residues. In DNA, the CDR3 is TGCAGCGTGGACAGGGGGTCTGCTGAAGCTTTCTTT. It encodes CSVDRGSAEAFF.

There are many counts of this clonotype. This chain links TRBV7-6 with TRBJ2-1; tentatively, D is TRBD2 (5 bases). Trimming cost V 2 bases and J 1 base, with 9 bases left between them. This CDR3 comprises 15 residues. Germline V CDR1 and CDR2: SGHVS, FNYEAQ. CDR3 sequence: CASSLRGISYNEQFF. In DNA, the CDR3 is TGTGCCAGCAGCTTAAGAGGGATTTCCTACAATGAGCAGTTCTTC.

This chain uses TRBV2 with TRBJ1-4, with D possibly TRBD1 on 6 matching bases. The V gene's germline CDR1 is SNHLY and CDR2 FYNNEI. The CDR3 length is 13 residues. V was clipped by 7 bases and J by 8 bases, with 14 bases between them. The CDR3 protein is CASTSQGWEKLFF. For the CDR3, the DNA is TGTGCCAGCACTTCACAGGGTTGGGAAAAACTGTTTTTT.